This T cell receptor beta chain is drawn from a study of T cells in Graves' hyperthyroidism and ophthalmopathy. Amplification of TCR beta CDR3 regions used RNA as the template. The HTBI primer set drove a first-round RT-PCR of the TCR CDR3. TCRdb itself ran the multiplex PCR reads through MiXCR, one entry per CDR3 protein. The sample holds 400,000 to 550,000 distinct CDR3 sequences; approximately 14% are singletons and the top ten take around 17%. In regard to this clonotype: A clone one base away is much larger, so this may be a read error.

Roughly 10 ml of fresh peripheral blood supplied the PBMCs. This clonotype originated in a young woman with Graves' hyperthyroidism. The sequencing sample was made of blood.

The CDR3 nucleotides read TGCGCCGGCAGCCAAGATACCTACCCTCCGTCGTACGAGCAGTACGTC. It translates to CAGSQDTYPPSYEQYV. This chain links TRBV4-1 with TRBJ2-7, with D uncertain. This CDR3 is 16 amino acids long. CDR1 is MGHRA, CDR2 YSYEKL, per germline.